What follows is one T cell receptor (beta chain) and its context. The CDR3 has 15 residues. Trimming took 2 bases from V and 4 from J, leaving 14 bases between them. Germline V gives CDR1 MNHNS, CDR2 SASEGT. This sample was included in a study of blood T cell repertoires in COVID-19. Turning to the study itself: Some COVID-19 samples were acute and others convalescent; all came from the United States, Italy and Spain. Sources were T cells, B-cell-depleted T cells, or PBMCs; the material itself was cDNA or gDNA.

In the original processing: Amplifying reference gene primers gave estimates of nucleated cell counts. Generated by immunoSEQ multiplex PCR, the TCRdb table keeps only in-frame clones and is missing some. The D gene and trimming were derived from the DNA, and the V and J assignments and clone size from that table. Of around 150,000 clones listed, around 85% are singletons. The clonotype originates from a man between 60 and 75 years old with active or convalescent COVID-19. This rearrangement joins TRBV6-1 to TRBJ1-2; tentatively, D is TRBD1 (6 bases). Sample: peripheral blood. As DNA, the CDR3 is TGTGCCAGCAGTGAAACGGGGACATGGGCCTATGGCTACACCTTC. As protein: CASSETGTWAYGYTF.